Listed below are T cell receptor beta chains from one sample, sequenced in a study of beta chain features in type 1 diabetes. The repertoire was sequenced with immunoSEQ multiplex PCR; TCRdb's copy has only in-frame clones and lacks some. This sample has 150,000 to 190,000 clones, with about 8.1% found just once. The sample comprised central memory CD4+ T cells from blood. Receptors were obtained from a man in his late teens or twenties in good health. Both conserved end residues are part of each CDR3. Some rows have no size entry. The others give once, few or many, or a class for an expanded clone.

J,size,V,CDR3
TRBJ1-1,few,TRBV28,CASSFGTEHTEAFF
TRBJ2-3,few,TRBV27,CASSRGGDTQYF
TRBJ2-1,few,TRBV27,CASRLGRVTGSLSEQFF
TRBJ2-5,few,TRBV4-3,CASSKLAGGPKTQYF
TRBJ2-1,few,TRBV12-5,CASGFSSGATVEQFF
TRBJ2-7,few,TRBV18,CASSQGAGYEQYF
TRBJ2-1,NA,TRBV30,CAWSPGTGGGEQFF
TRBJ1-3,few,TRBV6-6,CASSYGLEAGNTIYF
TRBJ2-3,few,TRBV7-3,CASSFTGGLSATQYF
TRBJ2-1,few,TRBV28,CASSSPTSGSYNEQFF
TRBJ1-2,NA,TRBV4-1,CASSRPTGGIYGYTF
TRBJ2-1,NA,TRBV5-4,CASSLAGGTSGGNEQFF
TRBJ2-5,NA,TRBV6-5,CASIWRETQYF
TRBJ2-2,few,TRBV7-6,CASSRDGPGTGELFF
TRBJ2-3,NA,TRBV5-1,CASSLEGSSGSWDTQYF
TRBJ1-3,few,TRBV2,CASSDTDTSGNTIYF
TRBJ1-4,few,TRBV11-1,CASSPRQEEKLFF
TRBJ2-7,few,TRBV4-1,CASSPNRDKEYEQYF
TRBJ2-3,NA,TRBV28,CASSTYQGATDTQYF
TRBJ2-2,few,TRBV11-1,CASSKDSTNTGELFF
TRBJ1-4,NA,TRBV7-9,CASSPTGGYGTNEKLFF
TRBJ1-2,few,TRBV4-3,CASSQERTGRFGYTF
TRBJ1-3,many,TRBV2,CASSKDSSSGNTIYF
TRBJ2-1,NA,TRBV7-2,CASSLVGLAGGPGQFF
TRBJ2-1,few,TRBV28,CASSSGLSGRAGVEQFF
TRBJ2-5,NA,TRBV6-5,CARGGVGSETQYF
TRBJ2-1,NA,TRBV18,CASSPGLARNNEQFF
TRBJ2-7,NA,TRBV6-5,CASNSGQSEQYF
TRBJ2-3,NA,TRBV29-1,CSAPPQTMSTDTQYF
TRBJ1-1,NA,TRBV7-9,CASTRGSIGITEAFF
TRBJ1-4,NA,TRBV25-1,CASGKGQGAPGEKLFF
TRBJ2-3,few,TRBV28,CASSVTGTEITDTQYF
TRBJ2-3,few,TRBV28,CASTSLGTVTDTQYF
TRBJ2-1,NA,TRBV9,CASGRWAGTRDEQFF
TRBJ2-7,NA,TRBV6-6,CASSNLGLAGTYEQYF